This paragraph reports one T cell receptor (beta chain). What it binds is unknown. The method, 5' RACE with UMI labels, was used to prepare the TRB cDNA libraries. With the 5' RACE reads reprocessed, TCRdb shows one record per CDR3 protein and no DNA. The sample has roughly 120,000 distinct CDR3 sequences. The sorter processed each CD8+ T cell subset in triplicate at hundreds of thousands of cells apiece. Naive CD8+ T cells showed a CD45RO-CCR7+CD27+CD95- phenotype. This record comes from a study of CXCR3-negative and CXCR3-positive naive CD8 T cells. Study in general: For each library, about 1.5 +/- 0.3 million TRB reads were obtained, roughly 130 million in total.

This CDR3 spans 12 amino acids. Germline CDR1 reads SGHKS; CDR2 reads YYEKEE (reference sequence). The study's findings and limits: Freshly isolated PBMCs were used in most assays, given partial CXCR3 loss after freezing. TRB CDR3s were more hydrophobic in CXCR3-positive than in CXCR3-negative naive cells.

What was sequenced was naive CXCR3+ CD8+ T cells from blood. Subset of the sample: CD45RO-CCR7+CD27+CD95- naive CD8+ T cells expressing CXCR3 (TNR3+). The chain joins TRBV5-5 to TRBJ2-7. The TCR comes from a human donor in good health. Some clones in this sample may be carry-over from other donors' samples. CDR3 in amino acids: CASSLAEYQQYF. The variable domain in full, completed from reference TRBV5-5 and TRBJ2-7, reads DAGVTQSPTHLIKTRGQQVTLRCSPISGHKSVSWYQQVLGQGPQFIFQYYEKEERGRGNFPDRFSARQFPNYSSELNVNALLLGDSALYLCASSLAEYQQYFGPGTRLTVT.